A single sample gave rise to the 30 T cell receptor beta chains below, sequenced in a study of radiotherapy plus CTLA-4 blockade in lung cancer. Assay: immunoSEQ multiplex PCR; the TCRdb copy retains only in-frame clones and omits some. The sample yields 55,000 to 80,000 clones, approximately 77% seen once. The sequencing here drew on peripheral blood, taken from a patient treated with radiotherapy plus ipilimumab. The source is a human donor with non-small cell lung cancer who had a complete response to radiotherapy plus ipilimumab.

This clone has a single count. V and J are TRBV6-5 and TRBJ2-3, with D possibly TRBD1 on 6 matching bases. Per germline, CDR1 MNHEY and CDR2 SVGAGI. This CDR3 region has 14 residues. V lost 2 bases to trimming and J lost 3 bases, with 9 bases between them. The CDR3 region is CASSYGGATDTQYF. For the CDR3, the DNA is TGTGCCAGCAGTTACGGGGGCGCAACAGATACGCAGTATTTT.

The chain combines TRBV5-5 with TRBJ2-3; D remains unclear. V was shortened by 1 base and J by 3 bases, with 9 bases between the two germline ends. CDR1 and CDR2 (germline): SGHKS, YYEKEE (reference sequence). The CDR3 runs to 14 residues. The CDR3 region is CASSLTRRTDTQYF. The CDR3 bases are TGTGCCAGCAGCTTGACCAGGAGAACAGATACGCAGTATTTT.

The chain couples TRBV9 to TRBJ2-2; TRBD1 is a possible D gene (5 bases). CDR1 SGDLS and CDR2 YYNGEE come from the germline V gene. The CDR3 sequence is 14 residues long. Between the trimmed V and J ends, which lost 1 base and 4 bases, there was a span of 8 bases. The CDR3 is CASSVKGPTGELFF. Here the CDR3 DNA reads TGTGCCAGCAGCGTAAAGGGGCCCACCGGGGAGCTGTTTTTT.

The V and J genes are TRBV5-6 and TRBJ2-2; no reliable D call. V lost 3 bases and J 3 bases, leaving 9 bases between the germline ends. Germline V gene lookup returns CDR1 SGHDT and CDR2 YYEEEE. This CDR3 comprises 14 residues. CDR3 nucleotides: TGTGCCAGCAGCTCACCCTTCGACACCGGGGAGCTGTTTTTT. Protein sequence: CASSSPFDTGELFF.

CDR3 nucleotide sequence: TGCGCCAGCAGCCAAGCCGGGAGAGGGACCGGGGAGCTGTTTTTT. It translates to CASSQAGRGTGELFF. The rearrangement uses TRBV4-1 and TRBJ2-2; TRBD2 is a possible D gene (6 bases). Trimming left V 1 base short and J 5 bases short, with 11 bases between. This CDR3 region has 15 residues. Per the germline V gene, CDR1 is MGHRA and CDR2 is YSYEKL.

The chain links TRBV7-9 to TRBJ2-6, with 9 positions matching TRBD1. V shed 6 bases, J shed 2 bases, and the junction held 8 bases outside the gene matches. The CDR3 runs 17 residues. From germline, CDR1 is SEHNR and CDR2 FQNEAQ (reference sequence). As DNA, the CDR3 is TGTGCCAGCAGGCCGACAGGGGGTTGGGCTGGGGCCAACGTCCTGACTTTC. Translated, it gives CASRPTGGWAGANVLTF.

The gene calls are TRBV4-3 and TRBJ1-2, with 8 nucleotides matching TRBD1. The CDR3 extends over 16 amino acids. Unmatched junction bases numbered 13, after V lost 3 bases and J lost 7 bases. Germline loops: CDR1 LGHNA, CDR2 YSLEER. The CDR3 nucleotides read TGCGCCAGCAGCCAGCCTATACTAGGACAGGGTATTGGCTACACCTTC. Translating it yields CASSQPILGQGIGYTF.

J is TRBJ1-5 and V is TRBV5-1; D call uncertain. Per germline, CDR1 SGHRS and CDR2 YFSETQ. The CDR3 covers 16 residues. V was clipped by 1 base and J by 4 bases, with 15 bases between them. In DNA form, the CDR3 reads TGCGCCAGCAGCTTGCTTCCAGCTATAGGGAATCAGCCCCAGCATTTT. As protein: CASSLLPAIGNQPQHF.

CDR3 sequence reads: CASSVEGRGETQYF. The CDR3 DNA sequence: TGTGCCAGCAGCGTAGAAGGACGGGGAGAGACCCAGTACTTC. The chain recombines TRBV9 with TRBJ2-5, with a possible D match to TRBD2 (5 bases). V lost 0 bases and J 4 bases, leaving 10 bases between the germline ends. The CDR3 consists of 14 residues. Germline V gene lookup returns CDR1 SGDLS and CDR2 YYNGEE.

The rearrangement joins TRBV10-3 to TRBJ2-1, with 10 bases lining up with TRBD2. From germline, CDR1 is ENHRY and CDR2 SYGVKD. Trimming removed 0 bases from V and 2 bases from J; junction bases left unmatched: 4. This CDR3 spans 17 amino acids. The CDR3 loop is CAISESSGGATYNEQFF. CDR3 nucleotides: TGTGCCATCAGTGAGTCAAGCGGGGGGGCCACCTACAATGAGCAGTTCTTC.

The chain couples TRBV10-3 to TRBJ2-7; D gene ambiguous. Germline assignment: CDR1 ENHRY and CDR2 SYGVKD. The CDR3 loop spans 12 amino acids. Trimming stripped 2 bases from V and 6 bases from J, with 8 bases between. The chain's CDR3 is CAISEVRSEQYF. The CDR3 bases are TGTGCCATCAGTGAGGTGCGGTCCGAGCAGTACTTC.

V usage is TRBV7-2 and J usage is TRBJ1-1; no definite D call. Trimming removed 4 bases from V and 7 bases from J, with 13 bases in between. CDR3 length: 13 amino acids. Germline V gene sequence: CDR1 SGHTA, CDR2 FQGNSA. The CDR3 bases are TGTGCCAGCAGCTCAAGCTGGACGGGTGAAGCTTTCTTT. This codes for CASSSSWTGEAFF.

This clone came up a few times. The chain couples TRBV18 to TRBJ2-3; D unclear. The ends were cut back, 3 bases at V and 5 bases at J, with 15 bases in the middle. The V gene's germline CDR1 is KGHSH and CDR2 LQKENI. The CDR3 runs to 15 residues. DNA of the CDR3: TGTGCCAGCTCACCCACCTTAGACGGCAAAGATACGCAGTATTTT. Translated: CASSPTLDGKDTQYF.

The chain employs TRBV2 and TRBJ1-3; 8 bases align to TRBD1. The trim removed 5 bases at V and 4 bases at J, leaving 7 bases unmatched. The CDR3 sequence is 15 residues long. CDR1 is SNHLY, CDR2 FYNNEI, per germline. CDR3 coding DNA: TGTGCCAGCAGTCCGGACAGGGCGGAGGGAAACACCATATATTTT. Its translation is CASSPDRAEGNTIYF. The whole variable domain, remainder taken from reference TRBV2 and TRBJ1-3, is EPEVTQTPSHQVTQMGQEVILRCVPISNHLYFYWYRQILGQKVEFLVSFYNNEISEKSEIFDDQFSVERPDGSNFTLKIRSTKLEDSAMYFCASSPDRAEGNTIYFGEGSWLTVV.

As concerns this clone: This sample includes further DNA sequences coding for the same CDR3. The chain uses TRBV14 and TRBJ1-1; D gene uncertain. Trimming stripped 0 bases from V and 2 bases from J, with 7 bases between. This CDR3 comprises 14 residues. Germline loops: CDR1 SGHDN, CDR2 FVKESK. CDR3 in DNA: TGTGCCAGCAGCCAAGAGGTCAGAAACACTGAAGCTTTCTTT. It encodes CASSQEVRNTEAFF.

This chain joins TRBV27 and TRBJ1-1, with D perhaps TRBD1 (5 bases). CDR1 and CDR2 from the germline V gene are MNHEY and SMNVEV (reference sequence). With 0 bases removed from V and 5 bases from J, the gap between germline ends came to 16 bases. The CDR3 sequence is 16 residues long. CDR3 nucleotide sequence: TGTGCCAGCAGTTTATCGCCGGACGCCCAGGGAACTGAAGCTTTCTTT. Protein: CASSLSPDAQGTEAFF.

The chain couples TRBV6-5 to TRBJ1-5; D is ambiguous. The CDR3 length is 15 residues. V dropped 5 bases and J dropped 0 bases, with 11 bases sitting between them. Germline V gives CDR1 MNHEY, CDR2 SVGAGI. The CDR3 spells CASSRTRYSNQPQHF. CDR3 in DNA: TGTGCCAGCAGTAGAACACGTTATAGCAATCAGCCCCAGCATTTT.

This clone was seen a single time. This chain links TRBV19 with TRBJ2-3, with a weak D call TRBD2 (6 bases). V lost 5 bases to trimming and J lost 5 bases, with 26 bases between them. CDR3 length: 18 amino acids. Germline V gene sequence: CDR1 LNHDA, CDR2 SQIVND (reference sequence). The CDR3 region has the DNA TGTGCCAGTAGTCCATGGACGGGAGAGGGTGCGAGAATAGATACGCAGTATTTT. Residues: CASSPWTGEGARIDTQYF.

This chain joins TRBV19 and TRBJ2-2, with 7 bases identical to TRBD1. CDR3 length equals 15 residues. CDR1 is LNHDA, CDR2 SQIVND, per germline (reference sequence). Germline trimming cut 4 bases from V and 0 bases from J; bases unmatched to any gene: 2. CDR3 protein: CASSTGTANTGELFF. CDR3 in DNA: TGTGCCAGTAGTACCGGGACAGCGAACACCGGGGAGCTGTTTTTT.

The chain links TRBV5-8 to TRBJ2-3; weak D call: TRBD1 (5 bases). The germline V and J ends were trimmed by 2 bases and 0 bases, with 10 bases remaining between them. There are 15 residues in the CDR3. Germline CDR1 SGHTS, CDR2 YDEGEE. In DNA, the CDR3 is TGTGCCAGCAGCTTAGGGGCGGAAAGCACAGATACGCAGTATTTT. Its translation: CASSLGAESTDTQYF.

The V and J genes are TRBV2 and TRBJ1-3; TRBD1 is a possible D gene (6 bases). Per germline, CDR1 SNHLY and CDR2 FYNNEI. The CDR3 totals 16 residues. V lost 0 bases to trimming and J lost 4 bases, with 13 bases between them. CDR3 in DNA: TGTGCCAGCAGTGAAGCCCTGGGGGCGAGAGGAAACACCATATATTTT. Its protein product is CASSEALGARGNTIYF.

Notes on this clone: An end of the junction does not agree with germline; a read error may underlie this. The V and J genes are TRBV19 and TRBJ1-2, with 8 bases aligning to TRBD1. The CDR3 extends over 14 amino acids. Per the germline V gene, CDR1 is LNHDA and CDR2 is SQIVND (reference sequence). The CDR3 nucleotides are TGTGCCGGTAGGGGTGGCAGGGGGCAACATGGCTACACCTTC. This encodes CAGRGGRGQHGYTF.

CDR3 DNA sequence: TGTGCCAGCGGGGGGAGGAGGAGCTCCTACGAGCAGTACTTC. This translates into CASGGRRSSYEQYF. The chain joins TRBV2 to TRBJ2-7, with D possibly TRBD2 on 6 matching bases. In germline, CDR1 is SNHLY, CDR2 FYNNEI. The CDR3 is 14 residues long. V was shortened by 8 bases and J by 0 bases, with 14 bases between the two germline ends.

The chain uses TRBV2 and TRBJ2-2, with 10 nucleotides matching TRBD1. Germline loops: CDR1 SNHLY, CDR2 FYNNEI. The CDR3 runs to 16 residues. Trimming cost V 8 bases and J 4 bases; bases outside gene matches: 10. CDR3 nucleotide sequence: TGTGCCAGCGACAGGGGGCGCCCGGTCGGCACCGGGGAGCTGTTTTTT. Its translation is CASDRGRPVGTGELFF.

This clone occurred once. The J gene is TRBJ2-3, the V gene TRBV30, with D possibly TRBD1 on 6 matching bases. Germline CDR1 is GTSNPN and CDR2 is SVGIG (reference sequence). CDR3 length equals 12 residues. V was clipped by 3 bases and J by 4 bases, with 8 bases between them. The CDR3 spells CAWSTGSDTQYF. The CDR3 region has the DNA TGTGCCTGGAGCACAGGGTCAGATACGCAGTATTTT.

V gene TRBV11-2 combines with J gene TRBJ2-1; TRBD1 or TRBD2 may be the D gene (7 bases each). Germline CDR1 and CDR2: SGHAT and FQNNGV. CDR3 length equals 16 residues. The germline V and J ends were trimmed by 1 base and 7 bases, with 17 bases remaining between them. The CDR3 DNA is TGTGCCAGCAGCTTAGGCAGGGGGGGACGGAAAAATGAGCAGTTCTTC. This translates into CASSLGRGGRKNEQFF.

The V and J genes are TRBV9 and TRBJ2-1, with TRBD2 matching 8 bases. This CDR3 spans 16 amino acids. The germline V gene encodes CDR1 SGDLS and CDR2 YYNGEE. Trimming at V came to 0 bases and at J to 6 bases, leaving 8 bases not matched to a gene. The CDR3 is CASSVGTGGNPNEQFF. The CDR3 bases are TGTGCCAGCAGCGTAGGAACGGGAGGGAATCCCAATGAGCAGTTCTTC.

The rearrangement joins TRBV15 to TRBJ2-6, with D possibly matching TRBD1 (5 bases). The CDR3 consists of 16 residues. V gave up 0 bases and J gave up 4 bases, with 10 bases separating them. Germline CDR1 reads LNHNV; CDR2 reads YYDKDF (reference sequence). CDR3 bases: TGTGCCACCAGCAGAGATTTGGGGCCCGGGGCCAACGTCCTGACTTTC. Its protein is CATSRDLGPGANVLTF.

This sequence joins TRBV9 and TRBJ1-1; D is ambiguous. The CDR3 has 13 amino acids. Germline V gene lookup returns CDR1 SGDLS and CDR2 YYNGEE. Trimming took 4 bases from V and 4 from J, leaving 11 bases between them. The CDR3 loop reads CASSLSATTEAFF. The CDR3, as DNA: TGTGCCAGCAGCCTTTCAGCCACCACTGAAGCTTTCTTT.

This clone has a handful of counts. V usage is TRBV6-5 and J usage is TRBJ2-7; no firm D call. The V end was cut by 7 bases, the J end by 6 bases, with 19 bases between. Per germline, CDR1 MNHEY and CDR2 SVGAGI. This CDR3 comprises 14 residues. The CDR3 spells CASTPSGYRSEQYF. Here the CDR3 DNA reads TGTGCCAGCACCCCCTCCGGGTATCGGAGCGAGCAGTACTTC.